This T cell receptor (beta chain) was sequenced for a study of blood T cell repertoires in COVID-19. Study at large: The United States, Italy and Spain were the sources of the acute and convalescent COVID-19 samples. T cells, B-cell-depleted T cells, or PBMCs provided the cDNA or gDNA that served as material.

As handled by the study authors: For nucleated cells, counts were estimated from reference gene primer amplification. Only in-frame clones appear in the TCRdb table, and some are missing; sequencing was by immunoSEQ multiplex PCR. V, J and clone size are those of that table, while D and trimming were read from the DNA. The sample has roughly 230,000 clones, 70% to 90% seen once. Germline CDR1 reads KGHSH; CDR2 reads LQKENI. The CDR3 spans 13 residues. The V gene lost 4 bases and the J gene lost 7 bases, with 8 bases spanning the gap. J is TRBJ1-6 and V is TRBV18; D is possibly TRBD1 (6 bases). The clonotype was recovered from a man in his forties with acute or convalescent COVID-19. The source material was peripheral blood. The chain's CDR3 is CASSLDRNSPLHF. The CDR3 DNA reads as TGTGCCAGCTCACTGGACAGAAATTCACCCCTCCACTTT.